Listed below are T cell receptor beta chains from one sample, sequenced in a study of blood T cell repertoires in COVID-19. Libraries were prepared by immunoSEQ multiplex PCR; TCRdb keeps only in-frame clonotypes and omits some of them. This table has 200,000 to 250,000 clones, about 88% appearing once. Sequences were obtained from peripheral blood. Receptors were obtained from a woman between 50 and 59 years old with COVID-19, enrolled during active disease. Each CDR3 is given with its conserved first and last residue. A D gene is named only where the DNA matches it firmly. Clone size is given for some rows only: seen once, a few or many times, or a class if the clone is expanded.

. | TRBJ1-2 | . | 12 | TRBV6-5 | TGTGCCAGCAGTCGCCGAGACTATGGCTACACCTTC | CASSRRDYGYTF
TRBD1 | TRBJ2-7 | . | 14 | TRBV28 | TGTGCCAGCCATCCGGGACAGGGATCCTACGAGCAGTACTTC | CASHPGQGSYEQYF
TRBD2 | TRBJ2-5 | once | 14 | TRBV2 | TGTGCCAGCAAGCGGACTAGCGGGGTGGGGACCCAGTACTTC | CASKRTSGVGTQYF
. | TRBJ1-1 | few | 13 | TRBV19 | TGTGCCAGTAGTGCCGACAGGAACACTGAAGCTTTCTTT | CASSADRNTEAFF
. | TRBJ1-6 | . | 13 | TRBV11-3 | TGTGCCAGCAGCTTAACGGGATCAACACATCTCCACTTT | CASSLTGSTHLHF
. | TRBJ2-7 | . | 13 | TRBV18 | TGTGCCAGCTCACCGGCACCAACCTACGAGCAGTACTTC | CASSPAPTYEQYF
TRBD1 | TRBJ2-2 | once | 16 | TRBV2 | TGTGCCAGCAGTCCCTCAGGCAGGGGGCCCCCCGGGGAGCTGTTTTTT | CASSPSGRGPPGELFF
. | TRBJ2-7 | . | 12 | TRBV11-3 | TGTGCCAGCAGCCCCGACTTCTACGAGCAGTACTTC | CASSPDFYEQYF
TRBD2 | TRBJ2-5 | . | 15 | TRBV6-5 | TGTGCCAGCAGTTACTCTGGACTAGCGGAAGAGACCCAGTACTTC | CASSYSGLAEETQYF
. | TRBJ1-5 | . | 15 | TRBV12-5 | TGTGCTAGTGGCCTGGCTCCAGGGAGCAATCAGCCCCAGCATTTT | CASGLAPGSNQPQHF
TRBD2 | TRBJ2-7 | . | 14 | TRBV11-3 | TGTGCCAGCAGCCCCTCCGGTGGGACTAACGAGCAGTACTTC | CASSPSGGTNEQYF
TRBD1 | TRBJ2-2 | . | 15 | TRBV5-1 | TGCGCCAGCAGCTTGGGGGACAGGGGGATCGGGGAGCTGTTTTTT | CASSLGDRGIGELFF
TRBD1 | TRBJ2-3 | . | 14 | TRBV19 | TGTGCCAGTGGGATCAGGGGGCGGACAGATACGCAGTATTTT | CASGIRGRTDTQYF
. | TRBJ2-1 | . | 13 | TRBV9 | TGTGCCAGCAGCGCACACACCAACAATGAGCAGTTCTTC | CASSAHTNNEQFF
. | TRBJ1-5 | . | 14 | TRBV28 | TGTGCCAGCAGTTCCCACTCACGAGGGCCAAGACAGCATTTT | CASSSHSRGPRQHF
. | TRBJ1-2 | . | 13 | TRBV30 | TGTGCCTGGGTCGGGGACAAGAACTATGGCTACACCTTC | CAWVGDKNYGYTF
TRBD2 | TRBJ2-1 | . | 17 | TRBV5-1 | TGCGCCAGCAGCTTAGTAGCGGGGGGGCGTTCCTACAATGAGCAGTTCTTC | CASSLVAGGRSYNEQFF
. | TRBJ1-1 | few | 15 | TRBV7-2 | TGTGCCAGCAGCAGCGGTGGAGTCCTTAACGCTGAAGCTTTCTTT | CASSSGGVLNAEAFF
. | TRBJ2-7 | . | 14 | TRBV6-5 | TGTGCCAGCACCAGGACTTCGAGCTCCTACGAGCAGTACTTC | CASTRTSSSYEQYF
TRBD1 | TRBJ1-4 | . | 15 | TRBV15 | TGTGCCACCAGCAGCTTCGGGACAGGGAAGGAAAAACTGTTTTTT | CATSSFGTGKEKLFF